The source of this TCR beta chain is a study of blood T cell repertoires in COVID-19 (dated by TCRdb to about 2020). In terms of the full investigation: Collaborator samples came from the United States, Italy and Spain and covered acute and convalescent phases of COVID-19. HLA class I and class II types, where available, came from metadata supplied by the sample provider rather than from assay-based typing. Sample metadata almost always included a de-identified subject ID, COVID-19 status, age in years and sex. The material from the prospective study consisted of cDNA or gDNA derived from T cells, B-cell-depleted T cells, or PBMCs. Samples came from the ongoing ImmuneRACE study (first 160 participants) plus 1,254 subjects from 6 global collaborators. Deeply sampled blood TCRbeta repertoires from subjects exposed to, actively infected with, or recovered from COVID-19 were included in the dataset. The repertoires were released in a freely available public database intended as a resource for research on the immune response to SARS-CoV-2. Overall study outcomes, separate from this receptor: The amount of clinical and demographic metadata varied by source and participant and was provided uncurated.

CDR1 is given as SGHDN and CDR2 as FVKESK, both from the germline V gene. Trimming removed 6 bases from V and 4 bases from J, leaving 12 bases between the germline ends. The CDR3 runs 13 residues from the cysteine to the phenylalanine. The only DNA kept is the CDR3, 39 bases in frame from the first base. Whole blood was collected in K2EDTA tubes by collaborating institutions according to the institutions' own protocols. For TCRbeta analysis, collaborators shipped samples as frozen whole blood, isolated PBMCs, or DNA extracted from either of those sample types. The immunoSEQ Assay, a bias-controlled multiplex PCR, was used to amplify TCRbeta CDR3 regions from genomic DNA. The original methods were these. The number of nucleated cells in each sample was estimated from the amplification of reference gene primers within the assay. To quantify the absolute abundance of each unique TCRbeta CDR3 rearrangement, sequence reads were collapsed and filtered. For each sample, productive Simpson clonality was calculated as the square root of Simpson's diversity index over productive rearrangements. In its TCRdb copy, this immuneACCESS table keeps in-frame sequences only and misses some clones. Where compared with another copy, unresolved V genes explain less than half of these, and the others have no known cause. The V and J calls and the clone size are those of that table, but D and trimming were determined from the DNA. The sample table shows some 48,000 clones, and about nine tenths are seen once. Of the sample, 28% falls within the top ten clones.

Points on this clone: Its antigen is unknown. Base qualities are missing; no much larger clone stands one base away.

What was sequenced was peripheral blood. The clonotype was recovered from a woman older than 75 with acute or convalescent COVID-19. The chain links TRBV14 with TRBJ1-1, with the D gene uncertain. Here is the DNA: TGTGCCAGCAGTACAGAATTCGGCACTGAAGCTTTCTTT. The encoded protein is CASSTEFGTEAFF.